Below are 24 T cell receptor beta chains sequenced from a single sample in a study of cytomegalovirus exposure and HLA in healthy donors. This PCR relied on a set of 60 Vbeta primers and 13 Jbeta primers. The protocol was immunoSEQ multiplex PCR, while the TCRdb copy is restricted to in-frame clones and leaves out a portion. This sample carries around 80,000 clones, around 9.1% of them seen once, and the ten largest clones take roughly 22%. Sample: PBMCs. Every receptor here comes from a man in his sixties in good health and CMV-seropositive.

In this sample, this clone turned up a few times. Other DNA sequences in the same sample also yield this CDR3. The genes are TRBV19 and TRBJ1-1, with D uncertain. V dropped 4 bases and J dropped 1 base, with 7 bases sitting between them. The CDR3 sequence is 13 residues long. CDR1 LNHDA and CDR2 SQIVND come from the germline V gene (reference sequence). The CDR3 here is CASSTGGNTEAFF. CDR3 bases: TGTGCCAGTAGTACCGGTGGGAACACTGAAGCTTTCTTT.

V usage is TRBV7-2 and J usage is TRBJ1-3; unclear D gene. CDR1 is SGHTA, CDR2 FQGNSA, per germline. Trimming stripped 1 base from V and 2 bases from J, with 15 bases between. This CDR3 spans 17 amino acids. In DNA form, the CDR3 reads TGTGCCAGCAGCTTAGGCGTCACTCGCTCGCCTGGAAACACCATATATTTT. Translated, it gives CASSLGVTRSPGNTIYF.

This clone came up a few times. V and J are TRBV14 and TRBJ1-1; D call uncertain. Germline assignment: CDR1 SGHDN and CDR2 FVKESK. Trimming removed 0 bases from V and 1 base from J, with 6 bases in between. The length of the CDR3 is 14 residues. CDR3 sequence reads: CASSQDGPNTEAFF. In DNA form, the CDR3 reads TGTGCCAGCAGCCAAGACGGTCCGAACACTGAAGCTTTCTTT.

This clone showed up just a few times. The chain joins TRBV7-9 to TRBJ2-3, with 9 positions matching TRBD2. With V trimmed by 5 bases and J by 5 bases, 8 bases remained unmatched. CDR1 is SEHNR and CDR2 is FQNEAQ in the germline V gene (reference sequence). The CDR3 covers 15 residues. CDR3 DNA sequence: TGTGCCAGCAGCCAAGAGCGGGGGGCTGGAGATACGCAGTATTTT. It translates to CASSQERGAGDTQYF. The full variable domain, completed using reference TRBV7-9 and TRBJ2-3, is DTGVSQNPRHKITKRGQNVTFRCDPISEHNRLYWYRQTLGQGPEFLTYFQNEAQLEKSRLLSDRFSAERPKGSFSTLEIQRTEQGDSAMYLCASSQERGAGDTQYFGPGTRLTVL.

This clone was seen a handful of times. This sequence joins TRBV5-1 and TRBJ1-1; tentatively, D is TRBD1 (6 bases). CDR3 length: 14 residues. V lost 5 bases, J lost 3 bases, and 14 bases lay in between. Per germline, CDR1 SGHRS and CDR2 YFSETQ. The CDR3 loop is CASRAGVADTEAFF. As DNA, the CDR3 is TGCGCCAGCAGGGCAGGGGTGGCGGACACTGAAGCTTTCTTT.

The J gene is TRBJ2-3, the V gene TRBV11-2; D is undetermined. This CDR3 is built from 12 residues. The V and J ends lost 5 bases and 4 bases respectively, with 7 bases between them. CDR1 and CDR2 from the germline V gene are SGHAT and FQNNGV. For the CDR3, the DNA is TGTGCCAGCAGCCCCTCGGCAGATACGCAGTATTTT. Translation gives CASSPSADTQYF.

The chain recombines TRBV9 with TRBJ2-1; the D gene is possibly TRBD2 (5 bases). V gave up 4 bases and J gave up 4 bases, with 15 bases separating them. The length of the CDR3 is 15 residues. Germline CDR1 and CDR2: SGDLS and YYNGEE. The CDR3 loop is CASSSTASQYNEQFF. DNA of the CDR3: TGTGCCAGCAGCTCAACGGCTAGCCAATACAATGAGCAGTTCTTC. The entire variable domain, with the rest obtained from reference TRBV9 and TRBJ2-1, is as follows: DSGVTQTPKHLITATGQRVTLRCSPRSGDLSVYWYQQSLDQGLQFLIQYYNGEERAKGNILERFSAQQFPDLHSELNLSSLELGDSALYFCASSSTASQYNEQFFGPGTRLTVL.

The chain carries TRBV29-1 and TRBJ2-7; a possible D gene is TRBD1 (5 bases). V shed 7 bases and J shed 5 bases, with 18 bases lying between them. Germline V gene lookup returns CDR1 SQVTM and CDR2 ANQGSEA. The CDR3 sequence is 13 residues long. The CDR3 nucleotides are TGCAGCGCCAAGACAGAGAAACTAAACGAGCAGTACTTC. It encodes CSAKTEKLNEQYF.

The V call is TRBV14, the J call TRBJ2-1; TRBD2 matches 15 bases. The CDR3 sequence is 15 residues long. Per germline, CDR1 SGHDN and CDR2 FVKESK. V shed 4 bases, J shed 7 bases, and the junction held 2 bases outside the gene matches. This chain's CDR3 is CASSLGLAGGNEQFF. CDR3 coding DNA: TGTGCCAGCAGCCTAGGACTAGCGGGAGGGAATGAGCAGTTCTTC.

This clone turned up a few times. This chain joins TRBV10-1 and TRBJ2-2; D possibly corresponds to TRBD2 (5 bases). Trimming stripped 0 bases from V and 5 bases from J, with 10 bases between. From germline, CDR1 is WNHNN and CDR2 SYGVQD (reference sequence). The CDR3 runs to 15 residues. CDR3: CASSESVGVTGELFF. CDR3 DNA sequence: TGCGCCAGCAGTGAGTCGGTCGGGGTGACCGGGGAGCTGTTTTTT.

This clone was counted between two and nine times. CDR3 residues: CASSSLTLNTEAFF. The CDR3 DNA is TGTGCCAGCAGTAGTTTAACATTGAACACTGAAGCTTTCTTT. The J gene is TRBJ1-1, the V gene TRBV28; D is unclear. CDR3 length: 14 amino acids. The V end lost 5 bases, the J end lost 0 bases, and 10 bases lay between the germline ends. The V gene's germline CDR1 is MDHEN and CDR2 SYDVKM.

This chain joins TRBV5-4 and TRBJ2-2; TRBD1 aligns across 7 bases. Germline CDR1 SGHNT, CDR2 YYREEE (reference sequence). This CDR3 is 16 amino acids long. V lost 2 bases to trimming and J lost 6 bases; unmatched junction nucleotides: 10. As DNA, the CDR3 is TGTGCCAGCAGCTTAAAGGGGGCGGCCCTCGCCGGGGAGCTGTTTTTT. Its protein product is CASSLKGAALAGELFF.

This clone was found a few times. The V gene is TRBV28, the J gene TRBJ1-2; unclear D gene. Germline V lookup: CDR1 MDHEN, CDR2 SYDVKM. The CDR3 has 18 amino acids. Trimming left V 1 base short and J 2 bases short, with 20 bases between. For the CDR3, the DNA is TGTGCCAGCAGTTTATTGGTGGCGTTGCGAGGAGAAAACTATGGCTACACCTTC. Amino acid sequence: CASSLLVALRGENYGYTF.

The CDR3 region is CASGPWGVQETQYF. CDR3 nucleotide sequence: TGTGCCAGCGGCCCCTGGGGAGTCCAAGAGACCCAGTACTTC. This chain joins TRBV25-1 and TRBJ2-5; TRBD2 is a possible D gene (5 bases). This CDR3 region has 14 residues. The germline gives CDR1 MGHDK, CDR2 SYGVNS. Trimming took off 8 bases at V and 1 base at J, with 14 bases between the two ends.

This clone appeared a few times. The chain carries TRBV7-3 and TRBJ2-3; D ambiguous. V was trimmed by 5 bases and J by 5 bases, leaving 11 bases between them. The CDR3 has 13 residues. CDR1 and CDR2 (germline): SGHTA, FQGTGA. The CDR3 nucleotides are TGTGCCAGCAGCCCCGCGTCCTTAGATACGCAGTATTTT. This sequence encodes CASSPASLDTQYF.

The rearrangement joins TRBV11-2 to TRBJ1-1; maybe TRBD1 (5 bases). The CDR3 consists of 19 residues. Germline V gene lookup returns CDR1 SGHAT and CDR2 FQNNGV. Trimming took 0 bases from V and 0 from J, leaving 20 bases between them. CDR3: CASSLDNLRGRVMNTEAFF. The CDR3 nucleotides read TGTGCCAGCAGCTTAGATAATTTAAGGGGTAGGGTGATGAACACTGAAGCTTTCTTT.

This rearrangement joins TRBV30 to TRBJ2-7, with 7 nucleotides matching TRBD2. The CDR3 is 16 residues long. V gave up 1 base and J gave up 6 bases; unmatched junction bases: 15. Germline values: CDR1 GTSNPN, CDR2 SVGIG (reference sequence). The CDR3 DNA sequence: TGTGCCTGGAGTGGTGCCCGACTAGCAGCCTCTACCGAGCAGTACTTC. Translating gives CAWSGARLAASTEQYF.

The CDR3 bases are TGTGCCAGCAGCCCGAGACTAGCAGGCGGGGAGCTGTTTTTT. Its translation is CASSPRLAGGELFF. The chain employs TRBV14 and TRBJ2-2, with 7 nucleotides matching TRBD2. This CDR3 spans 14 amino acids. Germline assignment: CDR1 SGHDN and CDR2 FVKESK. Trimming removed 4 bases from V and 7 bases from J; junction bases left unmatched: 6.

In this sample, this clone turned up a few times. The V and J genes are TRBV30 and TRBJ2-1, with 9 bases fitting TRBD1. Per the germline V gene, CDR1 is GTSNPN and CDR2 is SVGIG (reference sequence). The V gene end was trimmed by 3 bases and the J gene end by 4 bases; junction bases not matched to a gene: 10. The CDR3 extends over 16 amino acids. The CDR3, as DNA: TGTGCCTGGAGCCCCCTTCACAGGGGGCTTTACAATGAGCAGTTCTTC. Its translation: CAWSPLHRGLYNEQFF.

The chain employs TRBV30 and TRBJ2-2, with TRBD1 matching 9 bases. The ends lost 4 bases at V and 6 bases at J; junction bases unmatched: 6. The germline gives CDR1 GTSNPN, CDR2 SVGIG (reference sequence). The CDR3 covers 14 residues. The CDR3: CAWTGTGFPGELFF. CDR3 sequence (DNA): TGTGCCTGGACCGGGACAGGGTTTCCCGGGGAGCTGTTTTTT.

The chain has TRBV5-1 and TRBJ2-1; 9 bases match TRBD1. CDR1 is SGHRS and CDR2 is YFSETQ in the germline V gene. The J segment lost 7 bases and the V segment lost 3 bases, leaving 8 bases of the junction unmatched. The CDR3 has 15 amino acids. The CDR3 loop is CASSSLTGGGNEQFF. In nucleotides, the CDR3 is TGCGCCAGCAGCTCACTGACAGGGGGAGGAAATGAGCAGTTCTTC. The full variable domain, with the rest looked up from reference TRBV5-1 and TRBJ2-1, is KAGVTQTPRYLIKTRGQQVTLSCSPISGHRSVSWYQQTPGQGLQFLFEYFSETQRNKGNFPGRFSGRQFSNSRSEMNVSTLELGDSALYLCASSSLTGGGNEQFFGPGTRLTVL.

The sample holds a few counts of this clone. V gene TRBV19 combines with J gene TRBJ1-1; 7 bases are a match to TRBD1. The CDR3 length is 16 residues. After removal of 5 bases from V and 4 bases from J, the junction contained 13 bases not matched to a gene. Germline-derived CDR1 and CDR2 are LNHDA and SQIVND (reference sequence). The CDR3 loop reads CASSPQGVGMGTEAFF. The DNA of the CDR3 is TGTGCCAGTAGTCCCCAGGGGGTAGGGATGGGCACTGAAGCTTTCTTT.

The V call is TRBV18, the J call TRBJ2-7; 8 positions match TRBD2. Germline loops: CDR1 KGHSH, CDR2 LQKENI. CDR3 length equals 14 residues. With 2 bases clipped from V and 7 bases from J, the junction kept 7 bases outside the gene matches. CDR3 sequence (DNA): TGTGCCAGCTCACCAGCCGGGAGGGCTTGGGAGCAGTACTTC. It translates to CASSPAGRAWEQYF.

A few counts support this clone. The chain carries TRBV28 and TRBJ1-5, with D possibly being TRBD1 (5 bases). CDR1 and CDR2 (germline): MDHEN, SYDVKM. With 4 bases removed from V and 2 bases from J, the gap between germline ends came to 12 bases. The CDR3 totals 15 residues. Written as DNA, the CDR3 is TGTGCCAGCAGTTCAAGGGACTTGGGCAATCAGCCCCAGCATTTT. This encodes CASSSRDLGNQPQHF.